The clone carrying this T cell receptor (beta chain) has ten or more counts. Its antigen remains unidentified. Authors' analysis steps: What underpinned the distant-metastasis classifier for papillary thyroid cancer was the set of CDR3 differences across clinicopathological groups. Using MiXCR, TCRdb reanalyzed the PCR reads. TCRdb's processing, not the authors' own work, is the source of the V and J calls. The table records tens of thousands of clones, approximately 13% of them present only once. Thyroid surgery was performed in patients who had received no treatment beforehand. The sample originates from a study of metastatic and nonmetastatic thyroid tumors. Across the whole study: Repertoires from blood and tumor or nodule tissue of malignant and benign thyroid patients were compared.

Study-level points and caveats: In both blood and tumor samples, TCR beta diversity was reported significantly higher for malignant than benign nodules.

Germline V CDR1 and CDR2: SGHDN, FVKESK. There are 11 residues in the CDR3. The V and J ends lost 6 bases and 6 bases respectively, with 7 bases between them. The V and J genes are TRBV14 and TRBJ2-3, with no clear D. This sequence was found in a female donor with papillary thyroid cancer or a benign thyroid nodule (not recorded which). Some clones in this sample may be carry-over from other donors' samples. Input material: blood. For the CDR3, the DNA is TGTGCCAGCAGTCTCTTTGATACGCAGTATTTT. Translating gives CASSLFDTQYF.